The rows below give T cell receptor beta chains drawn from one sample of a study of technical replicates of blood from a few donors. The method was immunoSEQ multiplex PCR; TCRdb's version includes in-frame clones alone and lacks a portion of them. Found here are about 95,000 clones, about 95% of them singletons; the top ten hold about 0.36%. The sequenced sample consisted of T cells isolated from PBMCs. These receptors all come from a human donor in good health. The CDR3 runs from the conserved cysteine through the conserved F or W.

j_gene | v_gene | CDR3aa
TRBJ2-1 | TRBV7-2 | CASSPVAGGGNEQFF
TRBJ2-3 | TRBV18 | CASSQILTDTQYF
TRBJ2-3 | TRBV28 | CASSFPLEPADTQYF
TRBJ1-2 | TRBV5-4 | CASREQGVPFGYTF
TRBJ1-3 | TRBV16 | CASSPRDRFLSGNTIYF
TRBJ1-2 | TRBV29-1 | CSVEDPPDGANYGYTF
TRBJ2-2 | TRBV18 | CASSPRVGGNTGELFF
TRBJ1-1 | TRBV7-7 | CASSQSRPGNTEAFF
TRBJ2-7 | TRBV7-6 | CASSLGIGSPIYEQYF
TRBJ2-7 | TRBV25-1 | CASSEWGGYEQYF
TRBJ1-4 | TRBV19 | CASSINIGGENEKLFF
TRBJ1-1 | TRBV4-2 | CASSQDTGGDTEAFF
TRBJ2-7 | TRBV5-1 | CASSLGGTSGQYEQYF
TRBJ1-4 | TRBV5-4 | CASSLASREVEKLFF
TRBJ2-4 | TRBV7-9 | CASSSPGLTNIQYF
TRBJ2-2 | TRBV18 | CASSPGQGGTGELFF
TRBJ2-1 | TRBV19 | CASSIVLAGRDEQFF
TRBJ2-7 | TRBV15 | CATSRDLSFSSYEQYF
TRBJ1-4 | TRBV19 | CASCTGPAEKLFF
TRBJ1-2 | TRBV27 | CASTRTGSYGYTF
TRBJ2-7 | TRBV5-4 | CASSLAGRSSYEQYF
TRBJ2-5 | TRBV2 | CASSGHDSWGGETQYF
TRBJ2-7 | TRBV27 | CASSSSYREREGYEQYF
TRBJ2-7 | TRBV28 | CASTEIQGYSYEQYF